This is a list of T cell receptor beta chains from one sample in a study of shared clonotypes between healthy human individuals. TCRdb's table, derived via immunoSEQ multiplex PCR, lists solely in-frame clones and lacks some. This sample has more than 900,000 clones, with around 82% found just once. Sample: memory CD4+ T cells from PBMCs. These receptors came from a man aged 18 to 29 in good health. Some clones in this sample may be carry-over from other donors' samples. The CDR3 runs from the conserved cysteine through the conserved F or W. The D gene is left open where the match is weak. Clone size appears in some rows only: once, few, many, or a class for an expanded clone.

j_gene | abundance | d_gene | v_gene | len | CDR3nt | CDR3aa
TRBJ2-1 | . | TRBD2 | TRBV11-2 | 15 | TGTGCCAGCAGCTTCGGACTAGCGGATTACAATGAGCAGTTCTTC | CASSFGLADYNEQFF
TRBJ2-1 | . | . | TRBV5-5 | 15 | TGTGCCAGCAGCTTTGAGATCAGCTCCTACAATGAGCAGTTCTTC | CASSFEISSYNEQFF
TRBJ2-2 | . | . | TRBV27 | 14 | TGTGCCAGCATAGGAGCGGGGAACACCGGGGAGCTGTTTTTT | CASIGAGNTGELFF
TRBJ2-3 | . | TRBD2 | TRBV28 | 15 | TGTGCCAGCTATCACGGCGTACTAGCGACAGATACGCAGTATTTT | CASYHGVLATDTQYF
TRBJ2-3 | . | . | TRBV7-9 | 15 | TGTGCCAGCAGCTTACCTTTACCTAGCACAGATACGCAGTATTTT | CASSLPLPSTDTQYF
TRBJ2-2 | . | . | TRBV5-4 | 16 | TGTGCCAGCAGTGTGGGGGCTAGCGAGAACACCGGGGAGCTGTTTTTT | CASSVGASENTGELFF
TRBJ2-1 | . | TRBD2 | TRBV5-1 | 16 | TGCGCCAGCAGCGTAGTGGGGCTAGCGGTTTACAATGAGCAGTTCTTC | CASSVVGLAVYNEQFF
TRBJ2-1 | few | . | TRBV2 | 14 | TGTGCCAGCACCAATGACTTAATATACAATGAGCAGTTCTTC | CASTNDLIYNEQFF
TRBJ1-3 | once | . | TRBV4-3 | 14 | TGCGCCAGCAGCCAAGCGGGAACTGGAAACACCATATATTTT | CASSQAGTGNTIYF
TRBJ2-1 | . | . | TRBV7-3 | 16 | TGTGCCAGCAGCTTAGTTGGGACAAGCTCCTACAATGAGCAGTTCTTC | CASSLVGTSSYNEQFF
TRBJ1-4 | . | . | TRBV5-1 | 14 | TGCGCCAGCAGTCTCGGGACTGATCATGAAAAACTGTTTTTT | CASSLGTDHEKLFF
TRBJ1-2 | . | TRBD1 | TRBV19 | 16 | TGTGCCAGTAGTATAATGCCGGGACAGGGGACCTATGGCTACACCTTC | CASSIMPGQGTYGYTF
TRBJ2-1 | . | . | TRBV11-3 | 14 | TGTGCCAGCAGCCCTACTTGGGCTACAAATGAGCAGTTCTTC | CASSPTWATNEQFF
TRBJ2-6 | . | TRBD2 | TRBV5-8 | 19 | TGTGCCAGCAGCCCACAGACGGGACTAGCGACTTCTGGGGCCAACGTCCTGACTTTC | CASSPQTGLATSGANVLTF
TRBJ1-1 | . | . | TRBV5-1 | 17 | TGCGCCAGCAGCTTGGGCACAGCGAGGTTGGTGAACACTGAAGCTTTCTTT | CASSLGTARLVNTEAFF
TRBJ2-2 | . | TRBD2 | TRBV11-2 | 16 | TGTGCCAGCAACTATGGACTAGCGGGAGCCACCGGGGAGCTGTTTTTT | CASNYGLAGATGELFF
TRBJ2-3 | . | TRBD2 | TRBV5-1 | 18 | TGCGCCAGCAGCCTGGACTATTGGACTAGCGGGAGAGTAGATACGCAGTATTTT | CASSLDYWTSGRVDTQYF
TRBJ2-2 | . | TRBD2 | TRBV4-1 | 17 | TGCGCCAGCAGCGAAACTGGACTAGCGGAGAACACCGGGGAGCTGTTTTTT | CASSETGLAENTGELFF
TRBJ2-3 | . | TRBD1 | TRBV7-9 | 15 | TGTGCCAGCAGCTCGACAGGGACCCGCACAGATACGCAGTATTTT | CASSSTGTRTDTQYF
TRBJ2-3 | . | . | TRBV6-6 | 13 | TGTGCCTCCCAGTCGGGAGCAGAAGATACGCAGTATTTT | CASQSGAEDTQYF
TRBJ1-4 | . | . | TRBV12-1 | 20 | TGTGCCAGCAGCTTTCAAGTGTGGGCAATGCCAAATTCAACTAATGAAAAACTGTTTTTT | CASSFQVWAMPNSTNEKLFF
TRBJ1-2 | . | . | TRBV7-2 | 13 | TGTGCCAGCAGCGTCCAGGGTGCCTATGGCTACACCTTC | CASSVQGAYGYTF
TRBJ1-3 | . | TRBD1 | TRBV7-2 | 16 | TGTGCCAGCAGCTTACGAGACAGGGGTTACGGAAACACCATATATTTT | CASSLRDRGYGNTIYF
TRBJ2-7 | . | . | TRBV7-9 | 16 | TGTGCCAGCAGCTTAGCCCGGTCGGACAACTCCTACGAGCAGTACTTC | CASSLARSDNSYEQYF
TRBJ2-2 | . | . | TRBV5-1 | 17 | TGCGCCAGCAGCTTGGGGATAGCGTCGGAAATGACCGGGGAGCTGTTTTTT | CASSLGIASEMTGELFF
TRBJ2-7 | . | . | TRBV7-8 | 16 | TGTGCCAGCAGCTTCGGGGGGCCGGTGGGGGACTACGAGCAGTACTTC | CASSFGGPVGDYEQYF
TRBJ1-4 | . | . | TRBV28 | 17 | TGTGCCAGCAGTTTCATACTACCCGACAAAGGAGATGAAAAACTGTTTTTT | CASSFILPDKGDEKLFF
TRBJ2-5 | once | TRBD1 | TRBV7-2 | 14 | TGTGCCAGCAGCCGGGGACAGGGGCAAGAGACCCAGTACTTC | CASSRGQGQETQYF
TRBJ1-3 | . | TRBD1 | TRBV28 | 16 | TGTGCCAGCAGTCCCGACTGGACAGGGACCGGGAACACCATATATTTT | CASSPDWTGTGNTIYF
TRBJ2-3 | . | . | TRBV5-4 | 14 | TGTGCCAGCACCGCTAGACACATCGCAGATACGCAGTATTTT | CASTARHIADTQYF
TRBJ1-4 | . | TRBD1 | TRBV30 | 15 | TGTGCCTGTGCCTTCGACAGGGGCGCTAGTGAAAAACTGTTTTTT | CACAFDRGASEKLFF
TRBJ1-4 | . | . | TRBV5-1 | 17 | TGCGCCAGCAGCTTGGCCGGGGTTGGGAGGACGTTTGAAAAACTGTTTTTT | CASSLAGVGRTFEKLFF
TRBJ1-2 | . | TRBD1 | TRBV5-1 | 16 | TGCGCCAGCAGCCCCGGGACAGGGGCGCTTAACTATGGCTACACCTTC | CASSPGTGALNYGYTF
TRBJ2-1 | . | . | TRBV4-1 | 14 | TGCGCCAGTAAAGTGGGGGCATACTACAATGAGCAGTTCTTC | CASKVGAYYNEQFF
TRBJ1-5 | . | TRBD1 | TRBV5-1 | 14 | TGCGCCAGCAGCCCAGGACAGGGCGGGCAGCCCCAGCATTTT | CASSPGQGGQPQHF
TRBJ2-5 | few | . | TRBV7-2 | 14 | TGTGCCAGCAGCTTAGCGCCCCGGGGAGAGACCCAGTACTTC | CASSLAPRGETQYF
TRBJ2-7 | . | . | TRBV7-9 | 14 | TGTGCCAGCAGCTTAGAGTATGACGCATACGAGCAGTACTTC | CASSLEYDAYEQYF
TRBJ2-1 | . | . | TRBV18 | 16 | TGTGCCAGCTCACCACAAGCGACCGCCGGGGGCAATGAGCAGTTCTTC | CASSPQATAGGNEQFF
TRBJ2-7 | . | . | TRBV30 | 14 | TGTGCCTGGAGTGATTTTAGCGGACAATACGAGCAGTACTTC | CAWSDFSGQYEQYF
TRBJ2-2 | . | . | TRBV9 | 14 | TGTGCCAGCAGCGGTCAAGGTGGGGCCGGGGAGCTGTTTTTT | CASSGQGGAGELFF
TRBJ1-3 | . | TRBD1 | TRBV7-2 | 14 | TGTGCCAGCAGCCCAGGGGGTAGAGGAAACACCATATATTTT | CASSPGGRGNTIYF
TRBJ2-1 | . | . | TRBV10-3 | 15 | TGTGCCATCAGTGAGTCGAGGGACCATTACAATGAGCAGTTCTTC | CAISESRDHYNEQFF
TRBJ2-5 | . | . | TRBV5-6 | 13 | TGTGCCAGCAGCACGCGATACCAAGAGACCCAGTACTTC | CASSTRYQETQYF
TRBJ1-2 | . | . | TRBV19 | 13 | TGTGCCAGCAGTGACAGGAGTATCATCGGCTACACCTTC | CASSDRSIIGYTF
TRBJ1-1 | . | . | TRBV19 | 14 | TGTGCCAGTAGCAAAGCGTCAGGGAACACTGAAGCTTTCTTT | CASSKASGNTEAFF
TRBJ2-7 | once | . | TRBV19 | 14 | TGTGCCAGTAGTACCAAAGGGGGATTCTACGAGCAGTACTTC | CASSTKGGFYEQYF
TRBJ2-7 | . | . | TRBV7-2 | 11 | TGTGCCAGCAGCCCATTCGGCGAGCAGTACTTC | CASSPFGEQYF
TRBJ1-2 | many | . | TRBV4-3 | 15 | TGCGCCAGCAGCCATTCAGTTTCAGGGAACTATGGCTACACCTTC | CASSHSVSGNYGYTF
TRBJ2-5 | few | . | TRBV5-6 | 13 | TGTGCCAGCAGCTTGGGGGGTAGCGAGACCCAGTACTTC | CASSLGGSETQYF
TRBJ2-7 | . | . | TRBV9 | 15 | TGTGCCAGCAGCACCCGGGACGCACGGAAAGGCGAGCAGTACTTC | CASSTRDARKGEQYF
TRBJ2-5 | . | . | TRBV9 | 13 | TGTGCCAGCAGCGTAGCTTGGCAAGAGACCCAGTACTTC | CASSVAWQETQYF
TRBJ2-5 | . | TRBD2 | TRBV4-1 | 16 | TGCGCCAGCAGCCTGTATCCGCTAGCGGGAGAAGAGACCCAGTACTTC | CASSLYPLAGEETQYF
TRBJ1-2 | . | . | TRBV19 | 15 | TGTGCCAGTAGTCTACCCCGGGCCCAAATCGGAGGCTACACCTTC | CASSLPRAQIGGYTF